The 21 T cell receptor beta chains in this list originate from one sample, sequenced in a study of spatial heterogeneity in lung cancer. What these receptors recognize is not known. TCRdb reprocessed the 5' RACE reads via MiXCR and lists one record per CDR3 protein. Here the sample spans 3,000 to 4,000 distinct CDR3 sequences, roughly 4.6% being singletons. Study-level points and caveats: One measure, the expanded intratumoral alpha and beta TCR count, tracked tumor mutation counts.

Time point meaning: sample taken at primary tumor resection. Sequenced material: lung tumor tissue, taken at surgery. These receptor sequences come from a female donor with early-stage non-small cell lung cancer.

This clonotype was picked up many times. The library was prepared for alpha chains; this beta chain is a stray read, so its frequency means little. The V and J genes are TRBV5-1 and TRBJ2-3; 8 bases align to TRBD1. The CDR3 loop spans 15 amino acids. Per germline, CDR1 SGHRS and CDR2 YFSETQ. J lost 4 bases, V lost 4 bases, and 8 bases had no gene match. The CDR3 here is CASSLTGESADTQYF. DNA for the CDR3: TGCGCCAGCAGCCTGACAGGGGAGAGTGCAGATACGCAGTATTTT.

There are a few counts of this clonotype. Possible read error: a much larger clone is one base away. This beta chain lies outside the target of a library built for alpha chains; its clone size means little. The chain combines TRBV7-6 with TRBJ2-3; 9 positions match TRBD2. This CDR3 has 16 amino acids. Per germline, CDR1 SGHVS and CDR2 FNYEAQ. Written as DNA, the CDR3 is TGTGCCAGCAGCTTAGCATCTAGCGGGATGGCAGATACGCATTATTTT. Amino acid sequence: CASSLASSGMADTHYF.

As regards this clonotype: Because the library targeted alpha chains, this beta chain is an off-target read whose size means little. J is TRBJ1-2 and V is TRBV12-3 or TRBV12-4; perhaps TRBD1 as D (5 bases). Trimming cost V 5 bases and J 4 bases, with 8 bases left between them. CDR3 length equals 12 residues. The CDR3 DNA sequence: TGTGCCAGCAGTCCCACAGGCTATGGCTACACCTTC. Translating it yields CASSPTGYGYTF.

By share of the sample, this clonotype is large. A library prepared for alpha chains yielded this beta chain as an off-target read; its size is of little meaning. As DNA, the CDR3 is TGTGCCAGCAGCTCCGGGACAGGATACGAGCAGTACTTC. It encodes CASSSGTGYEQYF. This chain uses TRBV6-6 with TRBJ2-7; TRBD1 matches 8 bases. The V and J ends lost 6 bases and 4 bases, in that order; junction bases with no gene match: 5. The CDR3 is made up of 13 amino acids. In germline, CDR1 is MNHNY, CDR2 SVGAGI (reference sequence).

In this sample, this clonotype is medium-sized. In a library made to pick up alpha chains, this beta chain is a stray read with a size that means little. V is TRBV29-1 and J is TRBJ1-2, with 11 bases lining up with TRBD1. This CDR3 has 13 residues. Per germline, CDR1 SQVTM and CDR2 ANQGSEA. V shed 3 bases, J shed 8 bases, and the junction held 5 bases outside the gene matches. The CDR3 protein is CSVDPGQGGGYTF. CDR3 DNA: TGCAGCGTTGATCCGGGACAGGGGGGCGGCTACACCTTC. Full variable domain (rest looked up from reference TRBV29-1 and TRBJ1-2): SAVISQKPSRDICQRGTSLTIQCQVDSQVTMMFWYRQQPGQSLTLIATANQGSEATYESGFVIDKFPISRPNLTFSTLTVSNMSPEDSSIYLCSVDPGQGGGYTFGSGTRLTVV.

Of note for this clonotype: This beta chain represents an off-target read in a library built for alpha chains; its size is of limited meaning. This chain's CDR3 is CASSPGLTYEQYF. The CDR3 nucleotides are TGTGCCAGCAGCCCAGGGCTGACCTACGAGCAGTACTTC. The gene calls are TRBV7-7 and TRBJ2-7, with TRBD1 as a possible D gene (5 bases). V lost 5 bases, J lost 2 bases, and 10 bases lay in between. CDR1 is SSHAT, CDR2 FNYEAQ, per germline (reference sequence). The CDR3 runs to 13 residues.

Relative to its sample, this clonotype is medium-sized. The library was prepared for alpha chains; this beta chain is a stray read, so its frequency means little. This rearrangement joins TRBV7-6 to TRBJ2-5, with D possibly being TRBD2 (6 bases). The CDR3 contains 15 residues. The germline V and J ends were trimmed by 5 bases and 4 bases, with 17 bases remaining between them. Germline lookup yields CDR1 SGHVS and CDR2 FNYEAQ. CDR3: CASSPLARLGETQYF. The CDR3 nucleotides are TGTGCCAGCAGCCCCCTAGCGCGGCTAGGAGAGACCCAGTACTTC.

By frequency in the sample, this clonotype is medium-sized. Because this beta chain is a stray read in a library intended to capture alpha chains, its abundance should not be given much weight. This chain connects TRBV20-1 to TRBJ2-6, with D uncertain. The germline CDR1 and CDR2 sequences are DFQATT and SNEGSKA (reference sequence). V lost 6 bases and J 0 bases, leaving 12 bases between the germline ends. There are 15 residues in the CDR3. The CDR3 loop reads CSARPSSSGANVLTF. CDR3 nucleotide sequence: TGCAGTGCCAGACCGTCGAGCTCTGGGGCCAACGTCCTGACTTTC.

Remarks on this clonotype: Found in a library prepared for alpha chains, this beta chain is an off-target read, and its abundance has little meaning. CDR3 in amino acids: CSARGQGLYEQYV. Here the CDR3 DNA reads TGCAGTGCTAGAGGACAGGGACTCTACGAGCAGTACGTC. The chain links TRBV20-1 to TRBJ2-7, with TRBD1 as a possible D gene (7 bases). V lost 1 base, J lost 3 bases, and 10 bases lay in between. CDR1 and CDR2 from the germline V gene are DFQATT and SNEGSKA (reference sequence). The CDR3 covers 13 residues.

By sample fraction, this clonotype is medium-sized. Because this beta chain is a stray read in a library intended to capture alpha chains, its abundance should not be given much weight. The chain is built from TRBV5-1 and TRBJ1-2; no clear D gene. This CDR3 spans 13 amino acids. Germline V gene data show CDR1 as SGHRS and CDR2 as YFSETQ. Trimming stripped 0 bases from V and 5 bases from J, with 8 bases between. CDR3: CASSLDGPYGYTF. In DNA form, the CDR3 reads TGCGCCAGCAGCTTGGATGGCCCTTATGGCTACACCTTC.

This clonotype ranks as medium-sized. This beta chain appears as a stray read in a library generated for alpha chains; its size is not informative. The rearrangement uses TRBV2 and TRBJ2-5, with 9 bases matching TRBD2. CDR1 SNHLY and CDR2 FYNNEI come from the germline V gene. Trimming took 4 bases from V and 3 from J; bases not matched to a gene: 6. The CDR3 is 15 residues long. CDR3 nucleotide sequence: TGTGCCAGCAGTGGTTGGACTAGCGCTGAAGAGACCCAGTACTTC. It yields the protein CASSGWTSAEETQYF.

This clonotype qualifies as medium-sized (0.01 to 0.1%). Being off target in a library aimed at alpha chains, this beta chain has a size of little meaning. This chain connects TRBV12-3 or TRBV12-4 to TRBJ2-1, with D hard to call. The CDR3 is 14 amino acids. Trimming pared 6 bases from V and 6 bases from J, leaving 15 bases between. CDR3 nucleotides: TGTGCCAGCAGCTCCGAATACAACACCAATGAGCAGTTCTTC. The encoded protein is CASSSEYNTNEQFF.

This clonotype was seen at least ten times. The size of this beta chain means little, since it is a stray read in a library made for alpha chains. The CDR3 spells CAISRVGTGELFF. In DNA form, the CDR3 reads TGTGCCATCAGCCGAGTCGGGACCGGGGAGCTGTTTTTT. The chain links TRBV10-3 to TRBJ2-2; D gene uncertain. The CDR3 is 13 residues long. Germline values: CDR1 ENHRY, CDR2 SYGVKD. The V and J ends lost 6 bases and 5 bases respectively, with 10 bases between them.

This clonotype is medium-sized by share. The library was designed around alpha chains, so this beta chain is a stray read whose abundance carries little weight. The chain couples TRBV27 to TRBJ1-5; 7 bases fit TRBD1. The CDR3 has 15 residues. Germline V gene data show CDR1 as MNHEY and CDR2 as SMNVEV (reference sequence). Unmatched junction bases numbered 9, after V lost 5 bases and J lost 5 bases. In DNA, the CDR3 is TGTGCCAGCAGTCCACTGGACAGGTCCGATCAGCCCCAGCATTTT. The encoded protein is CASSPLDRSDQPQHF.

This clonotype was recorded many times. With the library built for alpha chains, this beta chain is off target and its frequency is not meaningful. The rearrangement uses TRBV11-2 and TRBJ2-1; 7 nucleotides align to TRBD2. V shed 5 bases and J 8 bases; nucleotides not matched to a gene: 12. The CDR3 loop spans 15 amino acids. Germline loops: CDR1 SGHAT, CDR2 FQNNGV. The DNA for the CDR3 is TGTGCCAGCAGCCCGGGAGGCGGGAGCGGTGATGAGCAGTTCTTC. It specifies CASSPGGGSGDEQFF.

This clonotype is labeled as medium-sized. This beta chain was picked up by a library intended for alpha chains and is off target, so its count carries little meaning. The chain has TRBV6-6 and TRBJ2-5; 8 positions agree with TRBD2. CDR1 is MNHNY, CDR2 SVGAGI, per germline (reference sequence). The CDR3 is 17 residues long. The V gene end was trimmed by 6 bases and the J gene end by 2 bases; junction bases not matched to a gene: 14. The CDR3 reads CASSPGLAGGGQETQYF. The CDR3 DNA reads TGTGCCAGCAGCCCCGGTCTAGCGGGTGGGGGGCAAGAGACCCAGTACTTC.

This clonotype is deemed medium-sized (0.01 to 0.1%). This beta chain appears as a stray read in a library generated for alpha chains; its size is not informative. CDR3 DNA: TGTGCCAGCAGTTTCGGTAGCGGGGGATCAGATACGCAGTATTTT. Protein: CASSFGSGGSDTQYF. The chain is built from TRBV28 and TRBJ2-3; 9 positions agree with TRBD2. CDR3 length: 15 amino acids. Germline-derived CDR1 and CDR2 are MDHEN and SYDVKM. V gave up 3 bases and J gave up 4 bases; unmatched junction bases: 5. Using reference TRBV28 and TRBJ2-3 for the parts outside the CDR3, the full variable domain is DVKVTQSSRYLVKRTGEKVFLECVQDMDHENMFWYRQDPGLGLRLIYFSYDVKMKEKGDIPEGYSVSREKKERFSLILESASTNQTSMYLCASSFGSGGSDTQYFGPGTRLTVL.

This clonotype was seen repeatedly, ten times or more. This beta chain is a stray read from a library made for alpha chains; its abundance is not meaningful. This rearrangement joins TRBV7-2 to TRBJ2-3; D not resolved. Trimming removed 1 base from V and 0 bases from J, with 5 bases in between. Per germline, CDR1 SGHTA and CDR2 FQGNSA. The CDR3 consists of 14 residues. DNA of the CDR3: TGTGCCAGCAGCTTAGGCACTAGCACAGATACGCAGTATTTT. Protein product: CASSLGTSTDTQYF.

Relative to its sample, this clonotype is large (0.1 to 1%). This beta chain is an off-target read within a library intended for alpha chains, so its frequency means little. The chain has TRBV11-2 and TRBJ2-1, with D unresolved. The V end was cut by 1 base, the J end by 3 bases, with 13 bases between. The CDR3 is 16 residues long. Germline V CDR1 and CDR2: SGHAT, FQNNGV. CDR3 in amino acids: CASSLAGGDVYNEQFF. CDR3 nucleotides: TGTGCCAGCAGCTTAGCGGGTGGTGATGTCTACAATGAGCAGTTCTTC. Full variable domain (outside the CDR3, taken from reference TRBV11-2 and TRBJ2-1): EAGVAQSPRYKIIEKRQSVAFWCNPISGHATLYWYQQILGQGPKLLIQFQNNGVVDDSQLPKDRFSAERLKGVDSTLKIQPAKLEDSAVYLCASSLAGGDVYNEQFFGPGTRLTVL.

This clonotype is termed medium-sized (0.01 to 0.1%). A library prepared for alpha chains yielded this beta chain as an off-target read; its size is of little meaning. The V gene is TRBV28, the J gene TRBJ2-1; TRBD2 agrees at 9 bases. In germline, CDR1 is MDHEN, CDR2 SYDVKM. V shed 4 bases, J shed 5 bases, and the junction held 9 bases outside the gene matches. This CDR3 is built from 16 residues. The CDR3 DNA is TGTGCCAGCAGTTCACTATCGACTAGCGGACACAATGAGCAGTTCTTC. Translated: CASSSLSTSGHNEQFF.

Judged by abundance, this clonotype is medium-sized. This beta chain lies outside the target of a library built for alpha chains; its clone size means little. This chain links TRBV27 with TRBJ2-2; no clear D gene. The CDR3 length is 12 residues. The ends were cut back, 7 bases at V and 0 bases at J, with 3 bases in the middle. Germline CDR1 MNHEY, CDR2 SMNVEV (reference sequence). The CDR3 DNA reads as TGTGCCAGCAAACCGAACACCGGGGAGCTGTTTTTT. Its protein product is CASKPNTGELFF.